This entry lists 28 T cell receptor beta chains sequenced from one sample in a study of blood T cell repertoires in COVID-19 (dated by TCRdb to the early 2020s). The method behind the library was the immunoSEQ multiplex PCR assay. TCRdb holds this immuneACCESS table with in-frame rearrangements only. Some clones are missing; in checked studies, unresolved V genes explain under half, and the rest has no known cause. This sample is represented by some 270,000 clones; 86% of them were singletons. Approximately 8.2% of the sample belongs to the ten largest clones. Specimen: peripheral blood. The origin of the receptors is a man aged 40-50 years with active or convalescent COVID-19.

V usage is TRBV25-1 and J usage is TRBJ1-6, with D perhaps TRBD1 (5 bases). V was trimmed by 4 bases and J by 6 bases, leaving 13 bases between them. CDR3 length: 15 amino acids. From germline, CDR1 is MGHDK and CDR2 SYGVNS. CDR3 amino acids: CASSVLGVGNSPLHF. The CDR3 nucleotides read TGTGCCAGCAGTGTCTTAGGGGTTGGTAATTCACCCCTCCACTTT.

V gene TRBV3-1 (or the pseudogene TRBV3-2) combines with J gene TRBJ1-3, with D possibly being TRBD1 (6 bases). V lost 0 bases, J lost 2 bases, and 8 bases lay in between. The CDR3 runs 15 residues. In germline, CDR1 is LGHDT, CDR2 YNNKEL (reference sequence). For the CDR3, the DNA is TGTGCCAGCAGCCAAGAGCACAGGGCTGGAAACACCATATATTTT. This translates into CASSQEHRAGNTIYF.

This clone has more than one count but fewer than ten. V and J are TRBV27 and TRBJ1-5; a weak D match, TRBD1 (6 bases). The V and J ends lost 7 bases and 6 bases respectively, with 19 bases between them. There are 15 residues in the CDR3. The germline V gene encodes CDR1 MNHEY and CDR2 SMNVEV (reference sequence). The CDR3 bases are TGTGCCAGCACGCCTTCGGGACATCGGAGTCAGCCCCAGCATTTT. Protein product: CASTPSGHRSQPQHF.

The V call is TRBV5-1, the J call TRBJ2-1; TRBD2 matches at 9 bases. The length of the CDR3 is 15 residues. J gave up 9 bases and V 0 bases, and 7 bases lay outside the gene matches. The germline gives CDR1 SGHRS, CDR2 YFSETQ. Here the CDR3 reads CASSLVSGSVFEQFF. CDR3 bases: TGCGCCAGCAGCTTGGTTAGCGGGAGTGTTTTTGAGCAGTTCTTC.

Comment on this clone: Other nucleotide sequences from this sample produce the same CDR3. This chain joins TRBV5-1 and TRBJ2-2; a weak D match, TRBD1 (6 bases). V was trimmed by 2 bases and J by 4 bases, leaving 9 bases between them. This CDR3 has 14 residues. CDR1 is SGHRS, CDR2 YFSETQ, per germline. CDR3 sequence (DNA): TGCGCCAGCAGCTTCCAAGGGGGCACCGGGGAGCTGTTTTTT. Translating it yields CASSFQGGTGELFF.

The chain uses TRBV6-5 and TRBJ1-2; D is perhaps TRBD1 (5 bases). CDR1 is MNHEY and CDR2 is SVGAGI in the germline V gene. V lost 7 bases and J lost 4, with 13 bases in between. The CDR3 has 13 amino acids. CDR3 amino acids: CASKDGAGYGYTF. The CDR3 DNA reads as TGTGCCAGCAAGGATGGGGCAGGCTATGGCTACACCTTC.

The DNA of the CDR3 is TGCGCCACCTCAGGGAACACTGAAGCTTTCTTT. Encoded protein: CATSGNTEAFF. V usage is TRBV5-1 and J usage is TRBJ1-1; D unclear. The CDR3 is 11 amino acids. Trimming took off 9 bases at V and 1 base at J, with 7 bases between the two ends. From germline, CDR1 is SGHRS and CDR2 YFSETQ.

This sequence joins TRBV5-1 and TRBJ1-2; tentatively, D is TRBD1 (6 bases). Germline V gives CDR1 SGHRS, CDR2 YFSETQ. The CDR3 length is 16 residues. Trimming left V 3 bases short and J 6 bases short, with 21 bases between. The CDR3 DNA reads TGCGCCAGCAGCTCCGACCCCGGGACAACCGCCGATGGCTACACCTTC. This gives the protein CASSSDPGTTADGYTF.

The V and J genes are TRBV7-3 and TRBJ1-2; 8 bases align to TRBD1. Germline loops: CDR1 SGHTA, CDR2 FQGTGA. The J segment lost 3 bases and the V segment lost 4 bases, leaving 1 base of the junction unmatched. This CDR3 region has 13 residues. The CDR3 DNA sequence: TGTGCCAGCAGCTCAGGGGGCGACTATGGCTACACCTTC. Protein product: CASSSGGDYGYTF.

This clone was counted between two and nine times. The CDR3 sequence: CASSVRTGGLPSEQYF. DNA of the CDR3: TGTGCCAGCAGCGTACGGACAGGGGGCTTGCCTAGCGAGCAGTACTTC. The chain employs TRBV9 and TRBJ2-7; 11 bases agree with TRBD1. The germline V gene encodes CDR1 SGDLS and CDR2 YYNGEE. V gave up 1 base and J gave up 6 bases; unmatched junction bases: 9. This CDR3 contains 16 residues.

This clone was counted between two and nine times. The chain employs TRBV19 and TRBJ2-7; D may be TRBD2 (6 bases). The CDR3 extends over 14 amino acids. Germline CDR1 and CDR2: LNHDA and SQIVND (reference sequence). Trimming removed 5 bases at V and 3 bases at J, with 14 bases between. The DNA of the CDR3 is TGTGCCAGTAGTTCTGGACGGGGGATCTACGAGCAGTACTTC. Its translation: CASSSGRGIYEQYF.

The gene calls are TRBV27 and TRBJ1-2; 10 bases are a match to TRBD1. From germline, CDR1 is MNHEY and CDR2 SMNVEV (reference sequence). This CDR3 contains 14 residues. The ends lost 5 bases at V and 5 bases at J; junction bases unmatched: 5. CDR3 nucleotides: TGTGCCAGCAGTCCGACAGGGGGCACGTATGGCTACACCTTC. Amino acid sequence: CASSPTGGTYGYTF.

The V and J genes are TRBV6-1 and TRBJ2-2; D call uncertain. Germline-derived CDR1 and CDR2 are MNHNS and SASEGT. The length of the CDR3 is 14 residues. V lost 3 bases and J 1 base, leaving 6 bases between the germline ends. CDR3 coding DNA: TGTGCCAGCAGTGAGTCGTGGAACACCGGGGAGCTGTTTTTT. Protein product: CASSESWNTGELFF.

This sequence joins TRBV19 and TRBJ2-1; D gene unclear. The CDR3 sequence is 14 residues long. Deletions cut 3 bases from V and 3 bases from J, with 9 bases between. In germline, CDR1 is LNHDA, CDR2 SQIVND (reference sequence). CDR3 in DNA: TGTGCCAGTAGTATTCCGAGCGACTACAATGAGCAGTTCTTC. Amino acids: CASSIPSDYNEQFF.

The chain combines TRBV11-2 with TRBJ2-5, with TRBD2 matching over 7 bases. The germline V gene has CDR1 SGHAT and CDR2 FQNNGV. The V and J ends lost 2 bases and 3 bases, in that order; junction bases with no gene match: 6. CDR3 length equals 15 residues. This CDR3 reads CASSLRSAGEETQYF. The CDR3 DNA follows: TGTGCCAGCAGCTTACGGTCGGCGGGAGAAGAGACCCAGTACTTC.

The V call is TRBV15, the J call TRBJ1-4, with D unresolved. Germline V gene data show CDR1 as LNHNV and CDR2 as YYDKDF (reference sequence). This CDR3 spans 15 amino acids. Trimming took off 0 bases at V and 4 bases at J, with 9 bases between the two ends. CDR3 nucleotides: TGTGCCACCAGCAGAGATAGTGGTCATAATGAAAAACTGTTTTTT. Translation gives CATSRDSGHNEKLFF.

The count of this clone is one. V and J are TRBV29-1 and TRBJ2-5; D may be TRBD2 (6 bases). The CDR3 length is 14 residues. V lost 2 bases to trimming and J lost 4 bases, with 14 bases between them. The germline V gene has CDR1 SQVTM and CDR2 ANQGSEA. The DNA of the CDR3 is TGCAGCGTTGAACGAAGGGGACTGATAGAGACCCAGTACTTC. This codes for CSVERRGLIETQYF.

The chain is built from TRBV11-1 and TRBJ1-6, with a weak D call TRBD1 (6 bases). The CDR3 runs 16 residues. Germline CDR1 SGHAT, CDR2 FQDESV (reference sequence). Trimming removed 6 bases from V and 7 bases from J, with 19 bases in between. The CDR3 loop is CASRPGAAALNSPLHF. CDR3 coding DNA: TGTGCCAGCAGGCCAGGGGCGGCCGCGCTGAATTCACCCCTCCACTTT.

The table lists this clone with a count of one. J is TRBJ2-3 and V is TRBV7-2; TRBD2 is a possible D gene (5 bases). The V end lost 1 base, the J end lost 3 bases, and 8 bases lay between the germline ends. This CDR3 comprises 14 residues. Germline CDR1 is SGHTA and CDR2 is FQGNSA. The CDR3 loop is CASSLGWTTDTQYF. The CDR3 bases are TGTGCCAGCAGCTTAGGGTGGACTACAGATACGCAGTATTTT. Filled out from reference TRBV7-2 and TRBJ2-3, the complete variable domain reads GAGVSQSPSNKVTEKGKDVELRCDPISGHTALYWYRQSLGQGLEFLIYFQGNSAPDKSGLPSDRFSAERTGGSVSTLTIQRTQQEDSAVYLCASSLGWTTDTQYFGPGTRLTVL.

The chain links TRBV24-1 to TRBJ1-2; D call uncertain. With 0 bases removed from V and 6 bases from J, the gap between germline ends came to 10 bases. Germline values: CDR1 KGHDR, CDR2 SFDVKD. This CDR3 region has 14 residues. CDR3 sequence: CATSDLEYRDGYTF. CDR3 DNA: TGTGCCACCAGTGATTTGGAGTACCGGGATGGCTACACCTTC.

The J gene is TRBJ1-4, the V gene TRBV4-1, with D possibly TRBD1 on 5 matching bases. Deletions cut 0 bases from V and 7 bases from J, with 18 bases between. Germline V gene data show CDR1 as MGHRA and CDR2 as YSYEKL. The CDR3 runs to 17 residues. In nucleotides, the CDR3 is TGCGCCAGCAGCCAAGAATGGGTGGACATCGTGGGTGAAAAACTGTTTTTT. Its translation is CASSQEWVDIVGEKLFF.

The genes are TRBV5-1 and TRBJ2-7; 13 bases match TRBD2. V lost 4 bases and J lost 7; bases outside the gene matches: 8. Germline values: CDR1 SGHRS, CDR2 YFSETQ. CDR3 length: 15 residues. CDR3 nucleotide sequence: TGCGCCAGCAGCCTCGGGACTAGCGGGGCGGGGGAGCAGTACTTC. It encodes CASSLGTSGAGEQYF.

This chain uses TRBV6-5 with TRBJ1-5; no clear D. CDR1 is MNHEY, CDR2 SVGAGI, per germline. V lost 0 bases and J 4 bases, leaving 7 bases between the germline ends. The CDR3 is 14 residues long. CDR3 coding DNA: TGTGCCAGCAGTTACTCCGAGGAGAATCAGCCCCAGCATTTT. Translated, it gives CASSYSEENQPQHF.

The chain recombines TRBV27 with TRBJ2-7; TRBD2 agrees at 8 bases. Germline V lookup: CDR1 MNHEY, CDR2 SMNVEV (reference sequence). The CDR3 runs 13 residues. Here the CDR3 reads CARTGGGSYEQYF. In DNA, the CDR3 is TGTGCGCGTACCGGGGGGGGCTCCTACGAGCAGTACTTC.

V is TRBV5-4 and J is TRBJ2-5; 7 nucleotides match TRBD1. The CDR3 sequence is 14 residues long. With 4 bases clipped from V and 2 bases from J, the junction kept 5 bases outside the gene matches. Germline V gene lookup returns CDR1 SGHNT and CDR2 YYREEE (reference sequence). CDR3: CASSHGTAQETQYF. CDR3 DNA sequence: TGTGCCAGCAGCCATGGGACAGCTCAAGAGACCCAGTACTTC.

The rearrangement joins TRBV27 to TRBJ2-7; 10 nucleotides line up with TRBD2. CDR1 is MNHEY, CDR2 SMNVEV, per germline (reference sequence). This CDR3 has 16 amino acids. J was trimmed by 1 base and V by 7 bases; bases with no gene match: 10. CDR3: CASNPEASGSSYEQYF. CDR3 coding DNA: TGTGCCAGCAACCCAGAGGCTAGCGGGAGTTCCTACGAGCAGTACTTC.

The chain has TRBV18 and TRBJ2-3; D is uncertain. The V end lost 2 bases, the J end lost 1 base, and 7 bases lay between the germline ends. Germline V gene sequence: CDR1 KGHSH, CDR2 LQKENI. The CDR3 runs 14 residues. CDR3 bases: TGTGCCAGCTCACCAAGTAGCCGCACAGATACGCAGTATTTT. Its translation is CASSPSSRTDTQYF.

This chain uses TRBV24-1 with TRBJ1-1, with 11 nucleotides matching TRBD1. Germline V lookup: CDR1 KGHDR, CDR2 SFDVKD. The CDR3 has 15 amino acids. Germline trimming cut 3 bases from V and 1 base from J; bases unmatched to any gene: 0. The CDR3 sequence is CATSDGTGGNTEAFF. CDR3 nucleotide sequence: TGTGCCACCAGTGATGGGACAGGGGGGAACACTGAAGCTTTCTTT.